The entry that follows covers one TCR beta chain sequence. It lacks a known antigen. Within one base of it there is no much larger clone, and no base qualities were kept. These data belong to a study of blood T cell repertoires in COVID-19 (TCRdb year 2020). Looking at the study overall: The collaborator samples originated in the United States, Italy and Spain and spanned the acute and convalescent phases of COVID-19. The material from the prospective study consisted of cDNA or gDNA derived from T cells, B-cell-depleted T cells, or PBMCs. The samples were drawn from two sources: the first 160 participants of the ongoing ImmuneRACE study, and over 1,000 subjects contributed by 6 global collaborators. HLA class I and class II types, where available, came from metadata supplied by the sample provider rather than from assay-based typing. Nearly every sample came with metadata listing a de-identified subject ID, COVID-19 status, age in years and sex. A freely available public database, intended as a resource for researchers studying the immune response to SARS-CoV-2, is where the repertoires were released. Deeply sampled blood TCRbeta repertoires from subjects exposed to, actively infected with, or recovered from COVID-19 were included in the dataset. Study-wide conclusions, independent of this receptor: How much clinical and demographic metadata was included differed by source and by participant, and the metadata was provided uncurated.

In the prospective study, participants were about 18 to 95 years old, resided in about two dozen geographic areas of the United States, and were enrolled through a virtual design. To assign participants to cohorts, the prospective study relied on clinical history that participants themselves reported in a screening survey and a study questionnaire. Recovered participants in ImmuneRACE Cohort 3 were defined as having two consecutive negative NP/OP PCR tests, clearance from a healthcare professional, or resolution of symptoms. Each participant in the prospective study had whole blood, serum and a nasopharyngeal or oropharyngeal swab collected by mobile phlebotomists. Participants in the prospective study had the option to provide additional blood draws and questionnaires over a 2-month period. Blood samples from the prospective study were shipped frozen or at room temperature prior to DNA extraction.

Looking up the germline V gene (reference sequence) yields CDR1 SGHKS and CDR2 YYEKEE. The CDR3 starts with the cysteine, ends with the phenylalanine, and has 14 residues. The DNA shown is the 42-base CDR3, in frame from base 1. Relative to germline, V is 2 bases shorter and J is 6 bases shorter, with 15 bases between their ends. TCRbeta CDR3 regions were amplified from genomic DNA using the immunoSEQ Assay, a bias-controlled multiplex PCR. The study's own analysis went as follows. The number of nucleated cells in each sample was estimated by amplification of reference gene primers within the assay. To quantify the absolute abundance of each unique TCRbeta CDR3 rearrangement, sequence reads were collapsed and filtered. Productive Simpson clonality was computed per sample as the square root of Simpson's diversity index over productive rearrangements. Imported from immuneACCESS, the table was reduced by TCRdb to in-frame sequences with V and J called. These copies leave out some clones; in studies compared against another copy, an unresolved V gene accounts for under half, and the cause of the remainder is not known. The DNA was the basis for D and trimming; V, J and clone size are from that table. Within this sample are around 480,000 clones, with 75% to 90% of them counted one time only. Roughly 0.7% of the sample belongs to the ten largest clones.

The receptor's source is a woman aged 18-35 years who had recovered from COVID-19. The chain is made from TRBV5-5 and TRBJ2-7, and TRBD1 may be the D gene, going by 6 matching bases. Sequenced sample: PBMCs or T cells enriched from blood (not recorded which). The CDR3 protein is CASSFYRERAEQYF. The nucleotides read TGTGCCAGCAGCTTTTACAGGGAGCGTGCCGAGCAGTACTTC. When the CDR3 is completed using the reference TRBV5-5 and TRBJ2-7 genes on either side, the full variable domain is DAGVTQSPTHLIKTRGQQVTLRCSPISGHKSVSWYQQVLGQGPQFIFQYYEKEERGRGNFPDRFSARQFPNYSSELNVNALLLGDSALYLCASSFYRERAEQYFGPGTRLTVT.